A single sample is the source of the 2 T cell receptor beta chains below, sequenced in a study of T cells in Graves' hyperthyroidism and ophthalmopathy (dated by TCRdb to the late 2010s). Libraries were built with multiplex PCR. The instrument given in TCRdb is Illumina HiSeq 2000. The TCR beta CDR3 regions were amplified from RNA transcripts. For the first round of RT-PCR on the TCR CDR3, the HTBI primer set was used together with the Qiagen OneStep RT-PCR kit. TCRdb took the public reads, trimmed them with fastp at Q25, ran MiXCR for clone calling and kept in-frame beta chains. One record per CDR3 amino acid sequence lists the most common genes and DNA. In this sample the table shows 530,000 or so distinct CDR3 sequences, over 15% of which occur a single time. Approximately 15% of the sample goes to the ten largest clones. The sequenced sample consisted of blood. The receptor source for this set is a woman in her late teens or twenties with Graves' ophthalmopathy.

Many counts were recorded for this clonotype. The chain is built from TRBV12-3 or TRBV12-4 and TRBJ2-2; the D is unclear. Deletions cut 2 bases from V and 0 bases from J, with 4 bases between. CDR3 size: 14 residues. The CDR3: CASSLHPNTGELFF. The CDR3 region has the DNA TGTGCCAGCAGTTTACACCCGAACACCGGGGAGCTGTTTTTT.

The sample holds many counts of this clonotype. This chain connects TRBV27 to TRBJ1-1; the D is unclear. This CDR3 contains 14 residues. Deletions cut 1 base from V and 1 base from J, with 7 bases between. Germline V gives CDR1 MNHEY, CDR2 SMNVEV (reference sequence). In DNA, the CDR3 is TGTGCCAGCAGTTTATTAGGCGGGAACACTGAAGCTTTCTTT. Its translation is CASSLLGGNTEAFF.